A single sample is the source of the 14 T cell receptor beta chains below, sequenced in a study of glioma-infiltrating T cells. Using RNA template, CDR3s of TCR alpha and beta were amplified with iRepertoire arm-PCR. TCRdb analysed the multiplex PCR reads with MiXCR anew, one entry per CDR3 protein. The sample carries 300,000 to 400,000 distinct CDR3 sequences, 41% recorded once. Material: glioma tissue, nonneoplastic brain tissue, or PBMCs (not recorded which). All receptors derive from a human donor with low-grade glioma or glioblastoma, undergoing nonglioma brain surgery, or in good health (not recorded which).

The gene calls are TRBV7-2 and TRBJ1-1; TRBD1 matches at 8 bases. V lost 1 base, J lost 6 bases, and 7 bases stayed unmatched. Germline assignment: CDR1 SGHTA and CDR2 FQGNSA. This CDR3 has 15 amino acids. The CDR3 DNA reads as TGTGCCAGCAGCTTAGATCCAGGGGGCTTCGCTGAAGCTTTCTTT. It translates to CASSLDPGGFAEAFF.

V is TRBV7-2 and J is TRBJ2-7; D remains unclear. The CDR3 loop spans 12 amino acids. The V and J ends lost 0 bases and 6 bases respectively, with 6 bases between them. CDR1 is SGHTA, CDR2 FQGNSA, per germline. The CDR3 loop is CASSLAWGEQYF. CDR3 coding DNA: TGTGCCAGCAGCTTAGCGTGGGGCGAGCAGTACTTC.

This clonotype has a count of ten or more. The chain has TRBV28 and TRBJ2-7; no firm D call. Germline V gene sequence: CDR1 MDHEN, CDR2 SYDVKM. The length of the CDR3 is 14 residues. Trimming removed 7 bases at V and 2 bases at J, with 15 bases between. CDR3 region: CASTLGLIPYEQYF. In DNA form, the CDR3 reads TGTGCCAGCACCCTCGGGCTAATCCCCTACGAGCAGTACTTC.

This clonotype showed up just a few times. The rearrangement uses TRBV20-1 and TRBJ2-7, with D possibly matching TRBD1 (5 bases). CDR3 length equals 14 residues. Germline CDR1 is DFQATT and CDR2 is SNEGSKA (reference sequence). The V end was cut by 0 bases, the J end by 3 bases, with 12 bases between. CDR3 in amino acids: CSAREGRANYEQYF. The CDR3 DNA reads TGCAGTGCTAGAGAAGGCAGGGCTAACTACGAGCAGTACTTC.

Comments on this clonotype: Given a much more abundant clone one base away, this may be a read error. V gene TRBV15 combines with J gene TRBJ2-1, with D perhaps matching TRBD1 or TRBD2 (6 bases each). From germline, CDR1 is LNHNV and CDR2 YYDKDF (reference sequence). The CDR3 is made up of 12 amino acids. Trimming stripped 5 bases from V and 8 bases from J, with 10 bases between. The CDR3 loop reads CATSGGGYEQFF. CDR3 DNA sequence: TGTGCCACCAGCGGAGGGGGTTATGAGCAGTTCTTC.

This clonotype was seen once. The chain carries TRBV25-1 and TRBJ1-5; D is unresolved. The CDR3 spans 11 residues. The germline V gene has CDR1 MGHDK and CDR2 SYGVNS. The V end lost 4 bases, the J end lost 11 bases, and 9 bases lay between the germline ends. The chain's CDR3 is CASSGLETQHF. CDR3 nucleotides: TGTGCCAGCAGTGGTTTGGAGACCCAGCATTTT.

The V gene is TRBV10-3, the J gene TRBJ2-4; tentative D call: TRBD2 (5 bases). The CDR3 is 15 amino acids. Per the germline V gene, CDR1 is ENHRY and CDR2 is SYGVKD. With 6 bases removed from V and 0 bases from J, the gap between germline ends came to 12 bases. CDR3 sequence (DNA): TGTGCCATCAGCTCTGGCGGGCTAGCCAAAAACATTCAGTACTTC. Protein: CAISSGGLAKNIQYF.

The J gene is TRBJ2-1, the V gene TRBV24-1; 9 bases are shared with TRBD1. The CDR3 contains 16 residues. Per the germline V gene, CDR1 is KGHDR and CDR2 is SFDVKD. J lost 4 bases, V lost 4 bases, and 7 bases had no gene match. The DNA for the CDR3 is TGTGCCACCAGTGACACCCGACAGGGGGTTTACAATGAGCAGTTCTTC. Translated: CATSDTRQGVYNEQFF.

The CDR3 region is CASSVGAPGQRNTEAFF. The CDR3 DNA follows: TGTGCCAGCAGTGTGGGGGCACCGGGACAGAGGAACACTGAAGCTTTCTTT. The rearrangement links TRBV2 to TRBJ1-1, with TRBD1 matching over 7 bases. V lost 4 bases to trimming and J lost 1 base; unmatched junction nucleotides: 12. CDR1 SNHLY and CDR2 FYNNEI come from the germline V gene. The CDR3 sequence is 17 residues long. Full variable domain (missing parts from reference TRBV2 and TRBJ1-1): EPEVTQTPSHQVTQMGQEVILRCVPISNHLYFYWYRQILGQKVEFLVSFYNNEISEKSEIFDDQFSVERPDGSNFTLKIRSTKLEDSAMYFCASSVGAPGQRNTEAFFGQGTRLTVV.

A word on this clonotype: The junction departs from germline at one end; a sequencing error may be responsible. The chain uses TRBV28 and TRBJ2-7, with D possibly TRBD1 on 6 matching bases. The length of the CDR3 is 13 residues. Per germline, CDR1 MDHEN and CDR2 SYDVKM. The CDR3 nucleotides are TGTGCCTGCAGTTTACAGGGCTCCTACGAGCAGTACTTC. It specifies CACSLQGSYEQYF.

This chain uses TRBV29-1 with TRBJ2-3, with 12 bases that match TRBD2. Germline V CDR1 and CDR2: SQVTM, ANQGSEA. V was pared by 8 bases and J by 6 bases, with 6 bases of the junction left unmatched. The CDR3 has 13 amino acids. CDR3 residues: CSSGLAGGDTQYF. CDR3 sequence (DNA): TGCAGCTCGGGACTAGCGGGCGGCGATACGCAGTATTTT.

The chain has TRBV19 and TRBJ2-3; D is undetermined. The CDR3 length is 14 residues. The germline V gene has CDR1 LNHDA and CDR2 SQIVND (reference sequence). Trimming took 3 bases from V and 0 from J, leaving 7 bases between them. CDR3 sequence: CASSMRWSTDTQYF. The DNA of the CDR3 is TGTGCCAGTAGTATGAGGTGGAGCACAGATACGCAGTATTTT.

The table lists this clonotype with a few counts. V usage is TRBV6-5 and J usage is TRBJ2-2, with 10 bases matching TRBD2. Germline CDR1 and CDR2: MNHEY and SVGAGI. This CDR3 is built from 15 residues. The J segment lost 7 bases and the V segment lost 0 bases, leaving 2 bases of the junction unmatched. The CDR3 bases are TGTGCCAGCAGTTACTCTAGCGGGAGGATCGGGGAGCTGTTTTTT. Its translation: CASSYSSGRIGELFF.

This clonotype came up many times. This rearrangement joins TRBV25-1 to TRBJ1-2, with D unresolved. Germline CDR1 reads MGHDK; CDR2 reads SYGVNS. The germline V and J ends were trimmed by 3 bases and 8 bases, with 10 bases remaining between them. The CDR3 is 12 amino acids. CDR3 coding DNA: TGTGCCAGCAGTGATGTTGGGAGCGGCTACACCTTC. Protein product: CASSDVGSGYTF.